The source of this TCR beta chain is a study of CD8+ T cells in alopecia areata. Study-level results: Higher clonality than in normal scalp was seen in lesional scalp, especially alopecia totalis/universalis.

Worth noting for this clone: The target antigen is unknown. An end of the junction differs from the germline gene, which may be a read error.

cDNA prepared by RNA extraction and subsequent reverse transcription served as the template for sequencing. TCRdb's copy holds only in-frame clones and misses some; the assay was immunoSEQ multiplex PCR. Altogether more than 100,000 clones are present, approximately 58% being singletons, with the ten largest covering 3.5% to 5.5%. CDR1 and CDR2 from the germline V gene are SEHNR and FQNEAQ (reference sequence). The length of the CDR3 is 11 residues. The clonotype comes from a human donor with alopecia areata. This specimen was CD4+ T cells sorted from blood, taken at week 0. The chain recombines TRBV7-9 with TRBJ1-2, with 9 bases matching TRBD1. Here the CDR3 DNA reads TGTGCCAGCAGCTTAGACAGGGGGCCAAGGTTC. As protein: CASSLDRGPRF. The entire variable domain, with the rest obtained from reference TRBV7-9 and TRBJ1-2, is as follows: DTGVSQNPRHKITKRGQNVTFRCDPISEHNRLYWYRQTLGQGPEFLTYFQNEAQLEKSRLLSDRFSAERPKGSFSTLEIQRTEQGDSAMYLCASSLDRGPRFGSGTRLTVV.